The next 26 T cell receptor beta chains were all read from a single sample in a study of CD4 T cells in relation to SARS-CoV-2 and coronaviruses. Antigen specificity for these receptors is unknown. Clones were read by immunoSEQ multiplex PCR, and TCRdb kept only the in-frame ones, dropping some. The sample has just over 15,000 clones, 78% seen once. CD4+ T cells from unexposed donors were obtained before the COVID-19 pandemic (2011-2018). CD4+ T cells were isolated from the cells after about nine days of culture. The sequenced material came from CD4+ T cells from PBMCs, cultured in vitro. The origin of the receptors is a human donor in good health.

This clone was seen a handful of times. CDR3 region: CASSQSHGYTF. CDR3 coding DNA: TGTGCCAGCTCACAGAGCCATGGCTACACCTTC. The chain couples TRBV18 to TRBJ1-2; D gene ambiguous. The CDR3 is 11 residues long. Germline CDR1 and CDR2: KGHSH and LQKENI. Trimming removed 4 bases at V and 6 bases at J, with 6 bases between.

The V and J genes are TRBV6-5 and TRBJ2-5, with 15 bases identical to TRBD2. The CDR3 sequence is 16 residues long. The trim removed 2 bases at V and 5 bases at J, leaving 3 bases unmatched. The germline V gene encodes CDR1 MNHEY and CDR2 SVGAGI. The CDR3 region has the DNA TGTGCCAGCAGTTACACAGGGACTAGCGGGGGGGAGACCCAGTACTTC. It encodes CASSYTGTSGGETQYF.

This clone was found a few times. This chain uses TRBV6-1 with TRBJ2-1; 13 nucleotides agree with TRBD2. After removal of 6 bases from V and 6 bases from J, the junction contained 8 bases not matched to a gene. This CDR3 comprises 16 residues. Germline lookup yields CDR1 MNHNS and CDR2 SASEGT. The CDR3 here is CASREPGLAGINEQFF. The CDR3 DNA follows: TGTGCCAGCAGAGAACCGGGACTAGCGGGGATCAATGAGCAGTTCTTC.

V usage is TRBV11-2 and J usage is TRBJ2-7, with D perhaps matching TRBD2 (6 bases). The CDR3 runs to 14 residues. V was cut by 1 base and J by 0 bases, with 7 bases left in between. CDR1 and CDR2 (germline): SGHAT, FQNNGV. The CDR3 bases are TGTGCCAGCAGCTTAGCGGGAGCCTCCTACGAGCAGTACTTC. Amino acids: CASSLAGASYEQYF.

The V and J genes are TRBV2 and TRBJ2-5; 9 nucleotides align to TRBD1. Per germline, CDR1 SNHLY and CDR2 FYNNEI. V lost 6 bases to trimming and J lost 1 base; unmatched junction nucleotides: 6. The CDR3 contains 15 residues. CDR3 sequence (DNA): TGTGCCAGCAGAGCAGACAGGGGGATCCAAGAGACCCAGTACTTC. It encodes CASRADRGIQETQYF.

The CDR3 region is CAIRGGEQGRETQYF. The CDR3 DNA is TGTGCCATCAGGGGCGGAGAACAGGGGCGAGAGACCCAGTACTTC. The chain couples TRBV10-3 to TRBJ2-5; 7 bases map to TRBD1. This CDR3 is 15 amino acids long. CDR1 and CDR2 (germline): ENHRY, SYGVKD. Trimming took 6 bases from V and 4 from J; bases not matched to a gene: 11.

This sequence joins TRBV19 and TRBJ2-7, with D maybe TRBD2 (7 bases). Germline V lookup: CDR1 LNHDA, CDR2 SQIVND (reference sequence). The CDR3 totals 13 residues. With 4 bases removed from V and 2 bases from J, the gap between germline ends came to 9 bases. CDR3 nucleotides: TGTGCCAGTAGTAGGGGGGGCCCCTACGAGCAGTACTTC. It specifies CASSRGGPYEQYF.

This clone was seen more than once but under ten times. The chain uses TRBV19 and TRBJ2-6; the D gene could be TRBD1 or TRBD2 (5 bases each). Trimming took 1 base from V and 0 from J, leaving 13 bases between them. The germline CDR1 and CDR2 sequences are LNHDA and SQIVND (reference sequence). This CDR3 region has 18 residues. The CDR3 bases are TGTGCCAGTAGTATAGTTCGGGGCTCGAACTCTGGGGCCAACGTCCTGACTTTC. It specifies CASSIVRGSNSGANVLTF.

This sequence joins TRBV30 and TRBJ2-7, with 7 nucleotides matching TRBD1. This CDR3 has 12 residues. J was trimmed by 0 bases and V by 8 bases; bases with no gene match: 4. Looked up from germline, CDR1 is GTSNPN and CDR2 is SVGIG (reference sequence). DNA of the CDR3: TGTGCCCCACGGACAGGCTCCTACGAGCAGTACTTC. Translating it yields CAPRTGSYEQYF.

The chain is built from TRBV7-9 and TRBJ1-1; D remains ambiguous. V dropped 0 bases and J dropped 1 base, with 9 bases sitting between them. Germline loops: CDR1 SEHNR, CDR2 FQNEAQ (reference sequence). The CDR3 runs to 15 residues. CDR3 residues: CASSLALAENTEAFF. The CDR3 bases are TGTGCCAGCAGCTTAGCTTTGGCAGAGAACACTGAAGCTTTCTTT.

This chain uses TRBV2 with TRBJ2-7, with a tentative D call TRBD1 (5 bases). Trimming cost V 7 bases and J 6 bases, with 19 bases left between them. Germline V gives CDR1 SNHLY, CDR2 FYNNEI. The CDR3 extends over 14 amino acids. The CDR3 region has the DNA TGTGCCAGCACTGCGACAGCCCCGCACCTCGAGCAGTACTTC. It is translated as CASTATAPHLEQYF.

The rearrangement links TRBV6-2 or TRBV6-3 to TRBJ2-6; no firm D call. Germline V gene data show CDR1 as MNHEY and CDR2 as SVGEGT. This CDR3 comprises 19 residues. With 0 bases removed from V and 0 bases from J, the gap between germline ends came to 15 bases. Written as DNA, the CDR3 is TGTGCCAGCAGTTACTCTATTTCGTCGGCACGCTCTGGGGCCAACGTCCTGACTTTC. Its translation: CASSYSISSARSGANVLTF.

The rearrangement uses TRBV6-5 and TRBJ2-5; 7 positions match TRBD2. CDR3 length equals 14 residues. Germline V gives CDR1 MNHEY, CDR2 SVGAGI. The V and J ends lost 5 bases and 0 bases, in that order; junction bases with no gene match: 3. In nucleotides, the CDR3 is TGTGCCAGCAGTAGCGGGGCGAACCAAGAGACCCAGTACTTC. Its translation is CASSSGANQETQYF.

This chain joins TRBV28 and TRBJ2-2; 9 bases match TRBD1. The germline V gene encodes CDR1 MDHEN and CDR2 SYDVKM. J gave up 1 base and V 8 bases, and 5 bases lay outside the gene matches. The CDR3 sequence is 15 residues long. The CDR3 DNA sequence: TGTGCCAGCTGTGGACAGGGGCGGAACACCGGGGAGCTGTTTTTT. Translating it yields CASCGQGRNTGELFF.

The count of this clone is one. This rearrangement joins TRBV2 to TRBJ2-7, with D possibly TRBD2 on 5 matching bases. The CDR3 extends over 13 amino acids. Germline-derived CDR1 and CDR2 are SNHLY and FYNNEI. Trimming took off 6 bases at V and 4 bases at J, with 13 bases between the two ends. In DNA form, the CDR3 reads TGTGCCAGCAGCCGGGCAGGAGGATACGAGCAGTACTTC. This translates into CASSRAGGYEQYF.

J is TRBJ2-1 and V is TRBV6-6; a possible D gene is TRBD2 (5 bases). V was clipped by 5 bases and J by 5 bases, with 16 bases between them. The CDR3 has 15 amino acids. Germline V gene sequence: CDR1 MNHNY, CDR2 SVGAGI (reference sequence). The CDR3 is CASSGEAESNNEQFF. CDR3 sequence (DNA): TGTGCCAGCAGTGGTGAAGCGGAATCCAACAATGAGCAGTTCTTC.

This clone is termed medium-sized. The germline gene is not matched at one end of the junction; a read error may be the cause. V usage is TRBV18 and J usage is TRBJ1-1; unclear D gene. The CDR3 covers 16 residues. Germline CDR1 reads KGHSH; CDR2 reads LQKENI. The DNA for the CDR3 is TGTGCCAGCTCACCGACCGTGGGCGGGGTGAAGACTGAAGCTTTCTTT. This sequence encodes CASSPTVGGVKTEAFF.

The chain links TRBV6-1 to TRBJ2-1; unclear D gene. Looked up from germline, CDR1 is MNHNS and CDR2 is SASEGT. This CDR3 is built from 13 residues. Trimming removed 2 bases from V and 12 bases from J, with 14 bases in between. Here the CDR3 reads CASSESLGLPQFF. The CDR3, as DNA: TGTGCCAGCAGTGAATCGTTGGGTCTGCCGCAGTTCTTC.

This clone was recorded once. V and J are TRBV5-1 and TRBJ2-3; D may correspond to TRBD1 or TRBD2 (6 bases each). The germline V gene has CDR1 SGHRS and CDR2 YFSETQ. This CDR3 contains 16 residues. The V gene lost 2 bases and the J gene lost 3 bases, with 16 bases spanning the gap. The CDR3 coding sequence is TGCGCCAGCAGCTTAAAAATGAGGGGGGCGACAGATACGCAGTATTTT. This encodes CASSLKMRGATDTQYF.

This CDR3 reads CASSIGLDRVVGYTF. CDR3 DNA: TGTGCCAGTAGTATAGGCCTGGACAGGGTAGTCGGCTACACCTTC. The rearrangement links TRBV19 to TRBJ1-2, with 8 bases that match TRBD1. Germline values: CDR1 LNHDA, CDR2 SQIVND (reference sequence). With 1 base clipped from V and 8 bases from J, the junction kept 9 bases outside the gene matches. The CDR3 loop spans 15 amino acids. Looking up the rest from reference TRBV19 and TRBJ1-2 gives the full variable domain: DGGITQSPKYLFRKEGQNVTLSCEQNLNHDAMYWYRQDPGQGLRLIYYSQIVNDFQKGDIAEGYSVSREKKESFPLTVTSAQKNPTAFYLCASSIGLDRVVGYTFGSGTRLTVV.

The chain recombines TRBV5-1 with TRBJ2-5; no reliable D call. Trimming stripped 0 bases from V and 0 bases from J, with 9 bases between. The CDR3 sequence is 15 residues long. CDR1 is SGHRS and CDR2 is YFSETQ in the germline V gene. CDR3 nucleotides: TGCGCCAGCAGCTTGGTAGACGGAAACCAAGAGACCCAGTACTTC. Its protein product is CASSLVDGNQETQYF.

This chain joins TRBV2 and TRBJ1-5, with D perhaps TRBD1 (6 bases). V lost 2 bases, J lost 7 bases, and 12 bases lay in between. The CDR3 covers 14 residues. The V gene's germline CDR1 is SNHLY and CDR2 FYNNEI. The CDR3: CASSEWTAGQPQHF. In nucleotides, the CDR3 is TGTGCCAGCAGTGAATGGACAGCGGGACAGCCCCAGCATTTT.

The V gene is TRBV27, the J gene TRBJ2-7; D perhaps matches TRBD1 (6 bases). The CDR3 has 16 residues. Germline lookup yields CDR1 MNHEY and CDR2 SMNVEV (reference sequence). Trimming removed 5 bases at V and 5 bases at J, with 22 bases between. This chain's CDR3 is CASSPTGRLRSDEQYF. DNA of the CDR3: TGTGCCAGCAGTCCGACAGGAAGACTACGTTCGGACGAGCAGTACTTC.

V usage is TRBV9 and J usage is TRBJ2-4; no reliable D call. The CDR3 consists of 14 residues. Trimming left V 0 bases short and J 1 base short, with 5 bases between. The germline CDR1 and CDR2 sequences are SGDLS and YYNGEE. The CDR3 nucleotides are TGTGCCAGCAGCGTAGGATGGGCCAAAAACATTCAGTACTTC. As protein: CASSVGWAKNIQYF.

The rearrangement joins TRBV6-5 to TRBJ2-5; the D is unclear. In germline, CDR1 is MNHEY, CDR2 SVGAGI. CDR3 length: 14 amino acids. Trimming stripped 4 bases from V and 5 bases from J, with 14 bases between. This chain's CDR3 is CASSSPAAAETQYF. CDR3 coding DNA: TGTGCCAGCAGTTCCCCTGCCGCGGCGGAGACCCAGTACTTC.

The chain uses TRBV6-1 and TRBJ1-5; D perhaps matches TRBD1 (5 bases). Deletions cut 3 bases from V and 10 bases from J, with 13 bases between. CDR1 is MNHNS, CDR2 SASEGT, per germline. The CDR3 sequence is 13 residues long. The CDR3, as DNA: TGTGCCAGCAGTGATTCCAGGGACGGTCCCCAGCATTTT. Its translation is CASSDSRDGPQHF.